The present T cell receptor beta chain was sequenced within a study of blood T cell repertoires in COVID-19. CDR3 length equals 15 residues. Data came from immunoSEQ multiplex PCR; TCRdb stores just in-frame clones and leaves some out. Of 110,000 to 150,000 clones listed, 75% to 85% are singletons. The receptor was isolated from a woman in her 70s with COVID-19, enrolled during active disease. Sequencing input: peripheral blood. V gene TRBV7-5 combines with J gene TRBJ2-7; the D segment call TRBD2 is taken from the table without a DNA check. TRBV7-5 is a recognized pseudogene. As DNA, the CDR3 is TGTGCCAGAAGCTTAAAGCGGGGGAGGACCTACGAGCAGTACTTC. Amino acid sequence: CARSLKRGRTYEQYF.